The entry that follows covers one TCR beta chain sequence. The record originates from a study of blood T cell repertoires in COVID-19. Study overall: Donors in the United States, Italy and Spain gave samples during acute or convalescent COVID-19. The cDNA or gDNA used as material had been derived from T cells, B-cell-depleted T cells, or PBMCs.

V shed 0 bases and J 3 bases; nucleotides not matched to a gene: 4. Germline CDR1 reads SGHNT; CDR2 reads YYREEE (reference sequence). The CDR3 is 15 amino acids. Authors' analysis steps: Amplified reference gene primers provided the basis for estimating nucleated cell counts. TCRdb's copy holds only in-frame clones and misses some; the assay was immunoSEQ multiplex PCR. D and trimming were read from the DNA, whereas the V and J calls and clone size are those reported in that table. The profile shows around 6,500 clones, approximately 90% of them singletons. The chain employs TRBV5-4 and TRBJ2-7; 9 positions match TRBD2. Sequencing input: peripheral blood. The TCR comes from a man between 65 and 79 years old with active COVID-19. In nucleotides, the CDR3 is TGTGCCAGCAGCTTGGGCGGACTAGCGAACTACGAGCAGTACTTC. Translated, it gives CASSLGGLANYEQYF.